This is a list of T cell receptor beta chains from one sample in a study of CD8+CD57+ T cells in acquired aplastic anemia. TCRdb ran MiXCR on the reads and lists one entry per CDR3 protein. The table includes around 170,000 distinct CDR3 sequences, 55% to 80% detected once. The specimen was sorted CD4+, CD8+, or CD8+CD57+ T cells (not recorded which) from PBMCs. Receptors originate from a human donor in good health. CDR3s include the opening cysteine and the closing phenylalanine or tryptophan. Fields, in order: V gene, clone size, D gene, J gene, CDR3 DNA, CDR3 protein. A D gene is named only where the DNA matches it firmly. Clone size is stated in some rows and not others, as once, few, many or a class when expanded.

TRBV29-1	NA	TRBD2	TRBJ2-7	TGCAGCGTTTGGACTAGCGGGAGCACCGAGCAGTACTTC	CSVWTSGSTEQYF
TRBV24-1	NA	TRBD2	TRBJ2-5	TGTGCCACCAGCACTAGCGGGAGGGCCGGAGAGACCCAGTACTTC	CATSTSGRAGETQYF
TRBV10-3	NA	NA	TRBJ1-2	TGTGCCAGCAGTGACCAGGTGACCTATGGCTACACCTTC	CASSDQVTYGYTF
TRBV7-2	NA	NA	TRBJ2-1	TGTGCCAGCAGCTTATCGAATGAGCAGTTCTTC	CASSLSNEQFF
TRBV24-1	many	NA	TRBJ2-7	TGTGCCACCAGTGCCCCGGGAGTAACCTACGAGCAGTACTTC	CATSAPGVTYEQYF
TRBV20-1	NA	TRBD1	TRBJ1-2	TGCAGTGCCACGCGGACAGGGGGCCCCTATGGCTACACCTTC	CSATRTGGPYGYTF
TRBV7-8	many	TRBD1	TRBJ2-5	TGTGCCAGCGCGGACAGGGGGCCCGGAGTGTACCAAGAGACCCAGTACTTC	CASADRGPGVYQETQYF
TRBV5-1	NA	TRBD2	TRBJ2-1	TGTGCCAGCAGCTTAGTTGCGGGAGGGAACAATGAGCAGTTCTTC	CASSLVAGGNNEQFF
TRBV10-3	NA	NA	TRBJ2-7	TGTGCCATCAGTGACTCGGACCGCTACGAGCAGTACTTC	CAISDSDRYEQYF
TRBV6-2/TRBV6-3	NA	NA	TRBJ2-7	TGTGCCAGCTTTGCAAGCTCCTACGAGCAGTACTTC	CASFASSYEQYF
TRBV12-3/TRBV12-4	few	NA	TRBJ1-6	TGTGCCAGCAGTGCGGATCCTCACCTTAATTCACCCCTCCACTTT	CASSADPHLNSPLHF
TRBV15	NA	TRBD1	TRBJ1-4	TGTGCCACCAGCGCAACAGGGGGAGGGGAAAAACTGTTTTTT	CATSATGGGEKLFF
TRBV20-1	once	TRBD1	TRBJ1-1	TGCAGTGCTAGAATATACAGGGGTGGGTTACCTGAAGCTTTCTTT	CSARIYRGGLPEAFF
TRBV20-1	NA	NA	TRBJ1-1	TGCAGTGCTAGAGTCGGCAGATCGAACACTGAAGCTTTCTTT	CSARVGRSNTEAFF
TRBV28	few	TRBD1	TRBJ1-1	TGTGCCAGCAGTTCCGGGACAGGGGAAAACACTGAAGCTTTCTTT	CASSSGTGENTEAFF
TRBV13	many	TRBD1	TRBJ1-2	TGTGCCAGCAGCTTAGGTTCCCGACAGGGGGCAGATGGCTACACCTTC	CASSLGSRQGADGYTF
TRBV4-2	NA	TRBD2	TRBJ2-1	TGTGCCAGCAGCCAAGAGTGGGGGGTAGCGGGAGGTGAGCAGTTCTTC	CASSQEWGVAGGEQFF
TRBV4-3	NA	NA	TRBJ1-2	TGCGCCAGCAGCCAAGTTGGGTCAGGTTTTTATGGCTACACCTTC	CASSQVGSGFYGYTF
TRBV20-1	few	TRBD1	TRBJ1-1	TGCAGTGCTAGAGCAGGGGGGGCTGCCACTGAAGCTTTCTTT	CSARAGGAATEAFF
TRBV7-2	NA	TRBD2	TRBJ2-5	TGTGCCAGCAGCCCTCCCCGGGGGGGAGCGGAGACCCAGTACTTC	CASSPPRGGAETQYF
TRBV30	NA	NA	TRBJ1-3	TGTGCCTGGAGTAGTCTTCGAGGAGACACCATATATTTT	CAWSSLRGDTIYF
TRBV27	many	NA	TRBJ1-6	TGTGCCAGCAGTCCCTGGACAGCCTCACCCCTCCACTTT	CASSPWTASPLHF
TRBV9	NA	TRBD2	TRBJ2-2	TGTGCCAGCAGCGTAGGCCTAGCGGACACCGGGGAGCTGTTTTTT	CASSVGLADTGELFF
TRBV7-6	once	NA	TRBJ2-5	TGTGCCAGCAGTATAAGAGACCTAAAGGGGGAGACCCAGTACTTC	CASSIRDLKGETQYF
TRBV5-1	once	TRBD2	TRBJ2-5	TGCGCCAGCAGCTTGGTCACGAACACTAGCGGGAGAAAAGAGACCCAGTACTTC	CASSLVTNTSGRKETQYF
TRBV11-3	NA	NA	TRBJ1-2	TGTGCCAGCAGCGTAAATCAACATAACTATGGCTACACCTTC	CASSVNQHNYGYTF
TRBV29-1	NA	TRBD1	TRBJ2-3	TGCAGCGCCGGGACAGGGTTCACAGATACGCAGTATTTT	CSAGTGFTDTQYF
TRBV20-1	NA	NA	TRBJ2-5	TGCAGTGCTAGGAAGGACTCCTCCCAAGAGACCCAGTACTTC	CSARKDSSQETQYF
TRBV20-1	NA	TRBD1	TRBJ1-2	TGCAGTGCTAGATCACCGGGACAGGGGGCTGATGGCTACACCTTC	CSARSPGQGADGYTF
TRBV10-3	many	NA	TRBJ1-1	TGTGCCATCAGTGATCCGACAGTACTGAACACTGAAGCTTTCTTT	CAISDPTVLNTEAFF
TRBV5-6	NA	NA	TRBJ1-1	TGTGCCAGCAGCTTAGCAGGGGCGAACGTTGCGACTGAAGCTTTCTTT	CASSLAGANVATEAFF
TRBV2	many	NA	TRBJ2-7	TGTGCCAGCGGCTCGGCAGGTGACTCCTACGAGCAGTACTTC	CASGSAGDSYEQYF
TRBV19	NA	TRBD1	TRBJ1-1	TGTGCCAGTAGTAGGACAGGTGAAGCTTTCTTT	CASSRTGEAFF
TRBV4-2	NA	TRBD2	TRBJ2-5	TGTGCCAGCAGCTTCCGGGAGGGCCTCAAGACCCAGCACTTC	CASSFREGLKTQHF
TRBV7-9	many	TRBD1	TRBJ2-7	TGTGCCAGCAGTCCACAGGGGGCAGCCTACGAGCAGTACTTC	CASSPQGAAYEQYF
TRBV2	many	NA	TRBJ2-1	TGTGCCAGCAGTGAAGCCGAAACAGAGCTTAGTGACAATGAGCAGTTCTTC	CASSEAETELSDNEQFF
TRBV30	NA	NA	TRBJ1-2	TGTGCCTGGAGTGTAGGCCTTATGGGGAACTATGGCTACACCTTC	CAWSVGLMGNYGYTF
TRBV29-1	many	TRBD1	TRBJ1-1	TGCAGCGTTGGGGAGGGGGCATCGGTCGAAGCTTTCTTT	CSVGEGASVEAFF
TRBV29-1	NA	TRBD2	TRBJ2-7	TGCAGCGTTTTTACTAGCGGGAGCTACGAGCAGTACTTC	CSVFTSGSYEQYF
TRBV7-2	NA	NA	TRBJ2-7	TGTGCCAGCAGCCTTAGCCCTCCTGTAAGGGGATATTGGGTCGAGCAGTACTTC	CASSLSPPVRGYWVEQYF
TRBV20-1	NA	NA	TRBJ2-7	TGCAGTGCTAGAGAGGGCGCCATTTACGAGCAGTACTTC	CSAREGAIYEQYF
TRBV5-6	NA	NA	TRBJ1-1	TGTGCCAGCAGCTTGGTCCGGGGGAGGGGAGATGAAGCTTTCTTT	CASSLVRGRGDEAFF
TRBV28	few	TRBD1	TRBJ2-7	TGTGCCAGCAGCTCTCTCCAGGGGGCTATGAACGAGCAGTACTTC	CASSSLQGAMNEQYF
TRBV25-1	NA	TRBD1	TRBJ2-1	TGTGCCAGCAGTGTGACAGGGGGCAATGAGCAGTTCTTC	CASSVTGGNEQFF
TRBV7-2	NA	NA	TRBJ2-5	TGTGCCAGCAGTCGCCAGCCCTTCAAGCTGATGCAAGAGACCCAGTACTTC	CASSRQPFKLMQETQYF
TRBV25-1	many	NA	TRBJ2-7	TGTGCCAGCAGTTCCGGTACGAGGAACGAGCAGTACTTC	CASSSGTRNEQYF
TRBV7-3	NA	NA	TRBJ2-5	TGTGCCAGCAGCGGAGGCCCGGACGAGACCCAGTACTTC	CASSGGPDETQYF
TRBV7-9	NA	TRBD1	TRBJ2-7	TGTGCCAGCAGTAGCAACCGGGACAGGCTACCCTACGAGCAGTACTTC	CASSSNRDRLPYEQYF
TRBV19	many	NA	TRBJ2-7	TGTGCCAGTAGCTGGACTGGAAACAACGAGCAGTACTTC	CASSWTGNNEQYF
TRBV10-1	NA	NA	TRBJ1-3	TGCGCCAGCAGCTGGGAGGGCTCGGGAAGCACCATATATTTT	CASSWEGSGSTIYF
TRBV15	NA	NA	TRBJ1-6	TGTGCCACCAGCGGTGGGGGGAAGAATTCACCCCTCCACTTT	CATSGGGKNSPLHF
TRBV29-1	NA	NA	TRBJ2-5	TGCAGCGTTGGTCTATCTGAGACCCAGTACTTC	CSVGLSETQYF